Below, one TCR beta chain is given with its context. These data originate in a study of technical replicates of blood from a handful of donors. Repertoires were generated with immunoSEQ multiplex PCR, while TCRdb's copy carries only in-frame clones and drops some. The top ten clones hold under 0.35% of a sample with tens of thousands of clones, 95% to 98% of them seen once. The specimen sequenced was T cells isolated from PBMCs. The receptor's source is a human donor in good health.

The CDR3 protein is CASREGQGFTEAFF. In DNA form, the CDR3 reads TGTGCCAGCAGGGAGGGACAGGGATTTACTGAAGCTTTCTTT. The gene calls are TRBV27 and TRBJ1-1, with TRBD1 matching over 9 bases. CDR3 length equals 14 residues. Germline CDR1 is MNHEY and CDR2 is SMNVEV (reference sequence). Trimming removed 6 bases from V and 5 bases from J; junction bases left unmatched: 7.